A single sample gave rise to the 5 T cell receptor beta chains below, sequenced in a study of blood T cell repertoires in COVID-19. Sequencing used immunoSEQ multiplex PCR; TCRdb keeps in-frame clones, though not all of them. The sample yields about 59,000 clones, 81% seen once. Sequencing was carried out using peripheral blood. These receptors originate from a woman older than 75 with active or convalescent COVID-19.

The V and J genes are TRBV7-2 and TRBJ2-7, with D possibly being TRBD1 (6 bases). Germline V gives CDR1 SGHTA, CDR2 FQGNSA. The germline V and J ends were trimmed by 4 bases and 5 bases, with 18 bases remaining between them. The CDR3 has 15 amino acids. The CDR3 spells CASSSQGNTVHEQYF. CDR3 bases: TGTGCCAGCAGCTCACAGGGTAATACGGTCCACGAGCAGTACTTC.

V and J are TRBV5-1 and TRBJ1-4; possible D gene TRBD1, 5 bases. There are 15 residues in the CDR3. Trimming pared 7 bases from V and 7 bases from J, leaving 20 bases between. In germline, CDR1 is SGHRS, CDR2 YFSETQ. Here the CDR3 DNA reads TGCGCCAGCCAGCCTGGAGGGGTAACCGGTGAAAAACTGTTTTTT. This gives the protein CASQPGGVTGEKLFF.

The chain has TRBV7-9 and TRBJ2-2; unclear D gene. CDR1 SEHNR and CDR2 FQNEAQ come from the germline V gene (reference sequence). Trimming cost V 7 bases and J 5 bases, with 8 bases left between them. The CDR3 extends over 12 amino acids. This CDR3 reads CASNSGTGELFF. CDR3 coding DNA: TGTGCCAGCAACTCCGGGACCGGGGAGCTGTTTTTT.

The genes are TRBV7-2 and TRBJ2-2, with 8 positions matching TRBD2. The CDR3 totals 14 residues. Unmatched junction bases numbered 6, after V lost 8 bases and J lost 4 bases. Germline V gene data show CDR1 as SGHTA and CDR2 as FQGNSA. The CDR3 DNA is TGTGCCAGCCGGGGGGGCATGGGCACCGGGGAGCTGTTTTTT. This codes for CASRGGMGTGELFF.

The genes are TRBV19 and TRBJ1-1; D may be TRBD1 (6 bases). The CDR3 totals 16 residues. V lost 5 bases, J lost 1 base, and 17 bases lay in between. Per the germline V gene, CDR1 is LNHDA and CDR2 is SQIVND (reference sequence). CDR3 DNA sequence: TGTGCCAGTAGTCCCCTCCCAGGGGCCGGGAACACTGAAGCTTTCTTT. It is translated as CASSPLPGAGNTEAFF.